This T cell receptor (beta chain) was profiled in a study of type 1 and type 2 diabetes patients. Study-wide context: T cells were magnetically sorted from PBMCs as CD4+ or CD8+ subsets.

The PCR template was genomic DNA. A primer set of 30 forward and 13 reverse primers amplified the CDR3. TCRdb redid the calling of the multiplex PCR reads with MiXCR, one entry per CDR3 protein. This table has fewer than 350,000 distinct CDR3 sequences, more than 45% appearing once. In its sample, this clonotype was seen a few times. Each participant gave approximately 9.1 milliliters of peripheral blood. V was pared by 6 bases and J by 7 bases, with 4 bases of the junction left unmatched. Germline CDR1 and CDR2: DFQATT and SNEGSKA (reference sequence). The CDR3 has 13 residues. This chain joins TRBV20-1 and TRBJ1-6, with 9 bases aligning to TRBD1. The TCR was taken from a man younger than 35 with type 2 diabetes. Sample: peripheral blood mononuclear cells (PBMCs). CDR3: CSATGQGNSPLHF. The CDR3 DNA follows: TGCAGTGCCACAGGACAGGGGAATTCACCCCTCCACTTT.